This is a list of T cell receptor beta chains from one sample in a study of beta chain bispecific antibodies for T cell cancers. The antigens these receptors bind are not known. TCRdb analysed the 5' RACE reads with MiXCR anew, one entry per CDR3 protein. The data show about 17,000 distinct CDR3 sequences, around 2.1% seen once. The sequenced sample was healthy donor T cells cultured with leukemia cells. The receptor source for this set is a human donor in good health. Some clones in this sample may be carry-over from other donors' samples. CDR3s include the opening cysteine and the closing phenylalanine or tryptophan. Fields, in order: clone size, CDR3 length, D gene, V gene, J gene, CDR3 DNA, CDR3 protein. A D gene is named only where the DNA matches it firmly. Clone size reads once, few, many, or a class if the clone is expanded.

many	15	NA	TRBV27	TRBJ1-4	TGTGCCAGCAGTCCGGGGACCCCTGTTCGGGAAAAACTGTTTTTT	CASSPGTPVREKLFF
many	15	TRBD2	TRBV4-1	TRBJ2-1	TGCGCCAGCAGCTTTCGGGGGGGCCCCGGGAATGAGCAGTTCTTC	CASSFRGGPGNEQFF
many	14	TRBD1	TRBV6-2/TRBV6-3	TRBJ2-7	TGTGCCAGCAGTGTGGGAGGACAGGGGGACGAGCAGTACTTC	CASSVGGQGDEQYF
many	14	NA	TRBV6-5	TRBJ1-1	TGTGCCAGCGGGGAGCTCAAGGGGAACACTGAAGCTTTCTTT	CASGELKGNTEAFF
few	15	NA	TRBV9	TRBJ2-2	TGTGCCAGCAGCCCCTCCCCCCCGAACACCGGGGAGCTGTTTTTT	CASSPSPPNTGELFF
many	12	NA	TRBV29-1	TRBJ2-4	TGCAGCGCATCCGGGAACACAGATTTTCAGTACTTC	CSASGNTDFQYF
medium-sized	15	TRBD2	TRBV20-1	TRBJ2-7	TGCAGTGCTCAGATGGAGCGGGGGGGCTTCTACGAGCAGTACTTC	CSAQMERGGFYEQYF
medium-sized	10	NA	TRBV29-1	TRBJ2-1	TGCAGCGTTCTAGTCGGTGAGCAGTTCTTC	CSVLVGEQFF
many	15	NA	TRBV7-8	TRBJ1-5	TGTGCCAGCAGCTTAGTACCTTTGGACAATCAGCCCCAGCATTTT	CASSLVPLDNQPQHF
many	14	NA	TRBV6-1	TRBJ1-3	TGTGCCAGCGGAGAGGGCGGAATCGGAAACACCATATATTTT	CASGEGGIGNTIYF
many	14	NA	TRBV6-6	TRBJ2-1	TGTGCCAGCAGTTTAACAGGGAATGGAAATGAGCAGTTCTTC	CASSLTGNGNEQFF
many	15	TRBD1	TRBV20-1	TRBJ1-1	TGCAGTGCTCCCATCACTGACAGGGAGGGGACTGAAGCTTTCTTT	CSAPITDREGTEAFF
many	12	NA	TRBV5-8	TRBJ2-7	TGTGCCAGCAGCCTGATCCGATACGAGCAGTACTTC	CASSLIRYEQYF
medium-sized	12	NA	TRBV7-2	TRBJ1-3	TGTGCCAGCAGCGCATATGGAAACACCATATATTTT	CASSAYGNTIYF
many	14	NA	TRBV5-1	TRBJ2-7	TGCGCCAGCAGCTTGGGGACAGCGAATTACGAGCAGTACTTC	CASSLGTANYEQYF
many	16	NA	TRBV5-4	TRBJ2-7	TGTGCCAGCAGCTTGGAATTAGGGGGTTCAGCCTACGAGCAGTACTTC	CASSLELGGSAYEQYF
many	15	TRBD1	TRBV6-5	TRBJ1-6	TGTGCCAGCAGTTACACCCAGGGGGCCAATTCACCCCTCCACTTT	CASSYTQGANSPLHF
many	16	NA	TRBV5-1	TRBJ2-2	TGCGCCAGCAGCACCGGGACAAACGCGAACACCGGGGAGCTGTTTTTT	CASSTGTNANTGELFF
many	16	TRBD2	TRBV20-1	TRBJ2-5	TGCAGTGCCCCCCGCGTGGGACTAGCGGGGGGAGAGACCCAGTACTTC	CSAPRVGLAGGETQYF
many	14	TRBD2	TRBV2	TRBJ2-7	TGTGCCACCGAAGCCGGGACTAGCGGGGGTCGACAGTACTTC	CATEAGTSGGRQYF
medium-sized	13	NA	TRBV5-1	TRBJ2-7	TGCGCCAGCAGCCCTACAGAGGCCTACGAGCAGTACTTC	CASSPTEAYEQYF
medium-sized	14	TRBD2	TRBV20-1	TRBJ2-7	TGCAGTGCTAGCCTGCGGGGGGAATCCTACGAGCAGTACTTC	CSASLRGESYEQYF
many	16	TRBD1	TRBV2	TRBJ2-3	TGTGCCAGCAGTGAGACAGGGGTTTCTAGCACAGATACGCAGTATTTT	CASSETGVSSTDTQYF
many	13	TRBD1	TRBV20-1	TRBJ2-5	TGCAGTGCTTCAGGGACAGGGGAAGAGACCCAGTACTTC	CSASGTGEETQYF
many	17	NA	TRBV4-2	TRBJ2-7	TGTGCCAGCAGCCAACCAGCACTTGCGCCCAGCTCCTACGAGCAGTACTTC	CASSQPALAPSSYEQYF
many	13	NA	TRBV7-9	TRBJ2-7	TGTGCCAGCAGTAGGGGAGTTTCCTACGAGCAGTACTTC	CASSRGVSYEQYF